A selection of T cell receptor beta chains follows, all from one sample in a study of T-cell memory formation after mild COVID-19. Via MiXCR, TCRdb re-called the 5' RACE reads, giving one row per CDR3 protein. The sample shows roughly 560,000 distinct CDR3 sequences, just over 20% of them seen only once. Sequenced sample: PBMCs or a T cell subset sorted from them (not recorded which). The receptors derive from an adult woman who had mild COVID-19 (a few samples of this study predate the infection). Cell type and time point are not known. Both conserved end residues are part of each CDR3. D genes are given only for firm matches. Size is omitted from some rows. Given values are once, few, many or a class for expanded clones.

abundance: NA
j_gene: TRBJ2-5
v_gene: TRBV24-1
d_gene: NA
CDR3nt: TGTGCCACCAGTGATCCGTCGGGGGCGGGGGAGACCCAGTACTTC
CDR3aa: CATSDPSGAGETQYF

abundance: few
j_gene: TRBJ1-1
v_gene: TRBV2
d_gene: TRBD1
CDR3nt: TGTGCCAGCAGTAACAGGGGTGGAAACACTGAAGCTTTCTTT
CDR3aa: CASSNRGGNTEAFF

abundance: many
j_gene: TRBJ2-5
v_gene: TRBV4-3
d_gene: TRBD2
CDR3nt: TGCGCCAGCAGCCAAGGGGGACTAGCGGGAGAGACCCAGTACTTC
CDR3aa: CASSQGGLAGETQYF

abundance: NA
j_gene: TRBJ2-5
v_gene: TRBV5-1
d_gene: TRBD2
CDR3nt: TGCGCCAGCAATGAGCGGGGGAGCGCGGGAGAGACCCAGTACTTC
CDR3aa: CASNERGSAGETQYF

abundance: NA
j_gene: TRBJ2-2
v_gene: TRBV20-1
d_gene: TRBD1
CDR3nt: TGCAGTGCTAGAGATCCCGGACAGGGGCGACATACCGGGGAGCTGTTTTTT
CDR3aa: CSARDPGQGRHTGELFF

abundance: many
j_gene: TRBJ2-1
v_gene: TRBV11-3
d_gene: TRBD2
CDR3nt: TGTGCCAGCAGTTCTCTAGCGGGAGGCTACAATGAGCAGTTCTTC
CDR3aa: CASSSLAGGYNEQFF

abundance: NA
j_gene: TRBJ2-4
v_gene: TRBV12-3/TRBV12-4
d_gene: TRBD2
CDR3nt: TGTGCCAGCAGTTCCAGAACTAGCGGGAGAACTCTAGCCAAAAACATTCAGTACTTC
CDR3aa: CASSSRTSGRTLAKNIQYF

abundance: NA
j_gene: TRBJ2-7
v_gene: TRBV5-4
d_gene: NA
CDR3nt: TGTGCCAGCAGCCGGGACTCCCGCTCCTACGAGCAGTACTTC
CDR3aa: CASSRDSRSYEQYF

abundance: NA
j_gene: TRBJ1-1
v_gene: TRBV12-3/TRBV12-4
d_gene: NA
CDR3nt: TGTGCCAGCAGTTCGTTGGGAAGTGGAAGAACTGAAGCTTTCTTT
CDR3aa: CASSSLGSGRTEAFF

abundance: NA
j_gene: TRBJ2-3
v_gene: TRBV7-9
d_gene: TRBD2
CDR3nt: TGTGCCAGCAGCATCGGGGGAGGGCCAGATACGCAGTATTTT
CDR3aa: CASSIGGGPDTQYF

abundance: many
j_gene: TRBJ1-5
v_gene: TRBV5-1
d_gene: TRBD1
CDR3nt: TGCGCCAGCAGTCCCGGGACAGGGGGCTTGGAGCCCCAGCATTTT
CDR3aa: CASSPGTGGLEPQHF

abundance: NA
j_gene: TRBJ1-1
v_gene: TRBV12-3/TRBV12-4
d_gene: NA
CDR3nt: TGTGCCAGCACCCGGGGGTCTGAAGCTTTCTTT
CDR3aa: CASTRGSEAFF

abundance: NA
j_gene: TRBJ1-1
v_gene: TRBV29-1
d_gene: NA
CDR3nt: TGCAGCGTTGTTTTATACGGCAACACTGAAGCTTTCTTT
CDR3aa: CSVVLYGNTEAFF

abundance: few
j_gene: TRBJ2-1
v_gene: TRBV12-3/TRBV12-4
d_gene: NA
CDR3nt: TGTGCCAGCAGTTTACAGGGGGGTTCCTCCTACAATGAGCAGTTCTTC
CDR3aa: CASSLQGGSSYNEQFF

abundance: few
j_gene: TRBJ1-5
v_gene: TRBV5-4
d_gene: TRBD1
CDR3nt: TGTGCCAGCAGCCTCCAGGGGGTTGAGCCCCAGCATTTT
CDR3aa: CASSLQGVEPQHF

abundance: many
j_gene: TRBJ2-7
v_gene: TRBV29-1
d_gene: NA
CDR3nt: TGCAGCGTTGAACACAACCGATACGAGCAGTACTTC
CDR3aa: CSVEHNRYEQYF

abundance: NA
j_gene: TRBJ1-2
v_gene: TRBV5-1
d_gene: NA
CDR3nt: TGCGCCAGCAGCCTCGGGGAGAGCCGGAGCTACACCTTC
CDR3aa: CASSLGESRSYTF

abundance: NA
j_gene: TRBJ2-4
v_gene: TRBV4-2
d_gene: TRBD2
CDR3nt: TGTGCCAGTCAGAGGCCCCAAGATTTCGCGGGGGGGATAGCCAAAAACATTCAGTACTTC
CDR3aa: CASQRPQDFAGGIAKNIQYF

abundance: NA
j_gene: TRBJ2-2
v_gene: TRBV15
d_gene: NA
CDR3nt: TGTGCCACCAGCATCTTCCTCGGTCCTAGGCCCGGGGAGCTGTTTTTT
CDR3aa: CATSIFLGPRPGELFF

abundance: many
j_gene: TRBJ1-1
v_gene: TRBV5-1
d_gene: NA
CDR3nt: TGCGCCAGCAGCCCGGGGACAAGCAACACTGAAGCTTTCTTT
CDR3aa: CASSPGTSNTEAFF

abundance: few
j_gene: TRBJ1-2
v_gene: TRBV12-3/TRBV12-4
d_gene: NA
CDR3nt: TGTGCCAGCAGTTTGGGTGATCTGGGCTATGGCTACACCTTC
CDR3aa: CASSLGDLGYGYTF

abundance: few
j_gene: TRBJ2-5
v_gene: TRBV11-2
d_gene: NA
CDR3nt: TGTGCCAGCAGCTTAGTCACGGAGGGCAGAGAGACCCAGTACTTC
CDR3aa: CASSLVTEGRETQYF

abundance: NA
j_gene: TRBJ2-1
v_gene: TRBV29-1
d_gene: TRBD1
CDR3nt: TGCAGCGCCCACAGGGGACCCGCCTACAATGAGCAGTTCTTC
CDR3aa: CSAHRGPAYNEQFF

abundance: NA
j_gene: TRBJ1-5
v_gene: TRBV19
d_gene: NA
CDR3nt: TGTGCCAGCGCCCGGACAGCCCGAGGGCCCCAGCATTTT
CDR3aa: CASARTARGPQHF

abundance: NA
j_gene: TRBJ2-3
v_gene: TRBV5-1
d_gene: NA
CDR3nt: TGCGCCAGCAGCCGCAACCTAAGGGATACGCAGTATTTT
CDR3aa: CASSRNLRDTQYF

abundance: many
j_gene: TRBJ2-1
v_gene: TRBV5-1
d_gene: TRBD2
CDR3nt: TGCGCCAGCAGCTCCGGGAGTAGCGGGGGCTACAATGAGCAGTTCTTC
CDR3aa: CASSSGSSGGYNEQFF

abundance: NA
j_gene: TRBJ2-3
v_gene: TRBV6-6
d_gene: NA
CDR3nt: TGTGCCAGCAGACACAGATTGGATAGTATCGCGGGAATTACGCAGTATTTT
CDR3aa: CASRHRLDSIAGITQYF

abundance: NA
j_gene: TRBJ1-5
v_gene: TRBV6-4
d_gene: TRBD1
CDR3nt: TGTGCCAGCAGTGACTTCCCCGGGACAGGGGATAGCAATCAGCCCCAGCATTTT
CDR3aa: CASSDFPGTGDSNQPQHF

abundance: few
j_gene: TRBJ2-3
v_gene: TRBV7-8
d_gene: TRBD2
CDR3nt: TGTGCCAGCAGCTTCGGGGGGGCCTGGCCAGATACGCAGTATTTT
CDR3aa: CASSFGGAWPDTQYF

abundance: NA
j_gene: TRBJ2-2
v_gene: TRBV7-2
d_gene: NA
CDR3nt: TGTGCCAGCAGTGCAATCACGAACACCGGGGAGCTGTTTTTT
CDR3aa: CASSAITNTGELFF

abundance: few
j_gene: TRBJ2-1
v_gene: TRBV19
d_gene: NA
CDR3nt: TGTGCCAGTAGTACTCGAGACTACAATGAGCAGTTCTTC
CDR3aa: CASSTRDYNEQFF

abundance: many
j_gene: TRBJ2-7
v_gene: TRBV7-8
d_gene: NA
CDR3nt: TGTGCCAGCAGCTTAGGCGGCAGCCGGAGCGAGCAGTACTTC
CDR3aa: CASSLGGSRSEQYF

abundance: few
j_gene: TRBJ1-1
v_gene: TRBV10-3
d_gene: NA
CDR3nt: TGTGCCATCAGTGAGGGTTCAGATAACACTGAAGCTTTCTTT
CDR3aa: CAISEGSDNTEAFF

abundance: few
j_gene: TRBJ2-1
v_gene: TRBV4-3
d_gene: TRBD1
CDR3nt: TGCGCCAGCAGCCAAGAGGACAGGGTCAATGAGCAGTTCTTC
CDR3aa: CASSQEDRVNEQFF

abundance: few
j_gene: TRBJ2-1
v_gene: TRBV12-3/TRBV12-4
d_gene: TRBD1
CDR3nt: TGTGCCAGCAGTACCACCGGGACAGGGACCTACAATGAGCAGTTCTTC
CDR3aa: CASSTTGTGTYNEQFF

abundance: NA
j_gene: TRBJ2-7
v_gene: TRBV5-1
d_gene: NA
CDR3nt: TGCGCCAGCAGCTTGATCAGCGGACCCTACGAGCAGTACTTC
CDR3aa: CASSLISGPYEQYF

abundance: NA
j_gene: TRBJ2-3
v_gene: TRBV7-9
d_gene: NA
CDR3nt: TGTGCCACCCACCTCGTTGGTATCTTGTATTTT
CDR3aa: CATHLVGILYF

abundance: NA
j_gene: TRBJ2-1
v_gene: TRBV7-3
d_gene: NA
CDR3nt: TGTGCCAGCAGCTTACCGGGGGTAGGGTACAATGAGCAGTTCTTC
CDR3aa: CASSLPGVGYNEQFF

abundance: few
j_gene: TRBJ2-7
v_gene: TRBV3-1
d_gene: NA
CDR3nt: TGTGCCAGCAGCCAAGCGCGAAGGGCCTACGAGCAGTACTTC
CDR3aa: CASSQARRAYEQYF

abundance: few
j_gene: TRBJ2-7
v_gene: TRBV5-6
d_gene: NA
CDR3nt: TGTGCCAGCAGCTTGCCGGGGGCAAGATACGAGCAGTACTTC
CDR3aa: CASSLPGARYEQYF

abundance: few
j_gene: TRBJ2-1
v_gene: TRBV12-3/TRBV12-4
d_gene: NA
CDR3nt: TGTGCCAGCAGTTTAGGGGACGGCCGGCATCGACTTGAGCAGTTCTTC
CDR3aa: CASSLGDGRHRLEQFF

abundance: NA
j_gene: TRBJ1-5
v_gene: TRBV7-9
d_gene: NA
CDR3nt: TGTGCCAGCAGCCCGGGGACACCTAATCAGCCCCAGCATTTT
CDR3aa: CASSPGTPNQPQHF

abundance: NA
j_gene: TRBJ2-2
v_gene: TRBV5-4
d_gene: NA
CDR3nt: TGTGCCAGCAGCTTTTCGGCAGGTCCGAACACCGGGGAGCTGTTTTTT
CDR3aa: CASSFSAGPNTGELFF

abundance: few
j_gene: TRBJ1-2
v_gene: TRBV30
d_gene: NA
CDR3nt: TGTGCCTGGAGCACGGGGGAATATGGCTACACCTTC
CDR3aa: CAWSTGEYGYTF

abundance: few
j_gene: TRBJ2-7
v_gene: TRBV10-3
d_gene: NA
CDR3nt: TGTGCCATCAGCGACGCCGGCTACGAGCAGTACTTC
CDR3aa: CAISDAGYEQYF

abundance: few
j_gene: TRBJ2-7
v_gene: TRBV29-1
d_gene: NA
CDR3nt: TGCAGCGTTTACCTAAACGAGCAGTACTTC
CDR3aa: CSVYLNEQYF

abundance: NA
j_gene: TRBJ2-7
v_gene: TRBV4-3
d_gene: TRBD2
CDR3nt: TGCGCCAGCAGCCCCAACCTCCGACTAGCGGGAGCAACCTACGAGCAGTACTTC
CDR3aa: CASSPNLRLAGATYEQYF

abundance: NA
j_gene: TRBJ2-2
v_gene: TRBV7-9
d_gene: NA
CDR3nt: TGTGCCAGCAGCATGGAGATCAGAGGCACCGGGGAGCTGTTTTTT
CDR3aa: CASSMEIRGTGELFF

abundance: few
j_gene: TRBJ1-1
v_gene: TRBV29-1
d_gene: NA
CDR3nt: TGCAGCGTTGAAGACAGTTGGAACACTGAAGCTTTCTTT
CDR3aa: CSVEDSWNTEAFF

abundance: NA
j_gene: TRBJ2-2
v_gene: TRBV6-4
d_gene: NA
CDR3nt: TGTGCCAGCAGTTGGACAGCCGGGGATGGCGGGGAGCTGTTTTTT
CDR3aa: CASSWTAGDGGELFF

abundance: NA
j_gene: TRBJ2-7
v_gene: TRBV15
d_gene: NA
CDR3nt: TGTGCCACCAGCAGACCCGGGGCTGGCTACGAGCAGTACTTC
CDR3aa: CATSRPGAGYEQYF

abundance: few
j_gene: TRBJ1-1
v_gene: TRBV9
d_gene: NA
CDR3nt: TGTGCCAGCAGCGAGATCGGGGGCGCGGAGACTGAAGCTTTCTTT
CDR3aa: CASSEIGGAETEAFF

abundance: NA
j_gene: TRBJ2-2
v_gene: TRBV9
d_gene: TRBD1
CDR3nt: TGTGCCAGCAGCGTCGGGGACAGGGGGCGCGGGGAGCTGTTTTTT
CDR3aa: CASSVGDRGRGELFF

abundance: few
j_gene: TRBJ2-1
v_gene: TRBV7-3
d_gene: NA
CDR3nt: TGTGCCAGCAGCACCCCCGGGACATCCTACAATGAGCAGTTCTTC
CDR3aa: CASSTPGTSYNEQFF

abundance: NA
j_gene: TRBJ2-2
v_gene: TRBV4-1
d_gene: NA
CDR3nt: TGCGCCAGCAGCCAAGAAGGTCTCGCAGCGAACACCGGGGAGCTGTTTTTT
CDR3aa: CASSQEGLAANTGELFF

abundance: NA
j_gene: TRBJ1-2
v_gene: TRBV25-1
d_gene: NA
CDR3nt: TGTGCCAGTTCCGAAGTGGGCCCCATGAACTATGGCTACACCTTC
CDR3aa: CASSEVGPMNYGYTF

abundance: NA
j_gene: TRBJ1-3
v_gene: TRBV19
d_gene: NA
CDR3nt: TGTGCCAGTAGTATCCGATCGGCGGGAAACACCATATATTTT
CDR3aa: CASSIRSAGNTIYF

abundance: NA
j_gene: TRBJ2-3
v_gene: TRBV7-7
d_gene: NA
CDR3nt: TGTGCTAGCAGCTTAGGCGTCGCGGGGACTAGCACAGATACGCAGTATTTT
CDR3aa: CASSLGVAGTSTDTQYF

abundance: few
j_gene: TRBJ2-1
v_gene: TRBV2
d_gene: NA
CDR3nt: TGTGCCAGCAGTGAAGGAGATGAGCAGTTCTTC
CDR3aa: CASSEGDEQFF